These T cell receptor beta chains were read from a single sample in a study of shared clonotypes between healthy human individuals. Method: immunoSEQ multiplex PCR; TCRdb's copy keeps in-frame clones and lacks some. The sample carries 2 million to 2.5 million clones, under 95% recorded once. The material sequenced was naive CD4+ T cells from PBMCs. These receptors all come from a man aged 18-30 years in good health. Some clones in this sample may be carry-over from other donors' samples. The CDR3 runs from the conserved cysteine through the conserved F or W. Size is omitted from some rows. Given values are once, few, many or a class for expanded clones.

>TRBV7-7|NA|TRBJ1-4
CASSLAFGGDTNEKLFF
>TRBV19|NA|TRBJ2-3
CASSTRIPGQGLGTQYF
>TRBV5-4|NA|TRBJ1-2
CASSDRQGVAGYTF
>TRBV2|NA|TRBJ2-7
CASSRTSGGGYEQYF
>TRBV18|NA|TRBJ2-5
CASSRSVFQETQYF
>TRBV28|NA|TRBJ2-3
CASSPQGRDTDTQYF
>TRBV5-1|once|TRBJ1-4
CASSFIGVGGINEKLFF
>TRBV4-1|once|TRBJ2-3
CASSQGMTGQLTDTQYF
>TRBV5-1|once|TRBJ2-3
CASSLRRASLTDTQYF
>TRBV10-3|NA|TRBJ1-1
CAISENRGTEAFF
>TRBV30|NA|TRBJ2-1
CACPAGTSGNEQFF
>TRBV6-1|once|TRBJ1-2
CASSDGGYGYTF
>TRBV28|NA|TRBJ2-1
CASRPRTGYYNEQFF
>TRBV4-3|once|TRBJ2-7
CASSQDWGSEQYF
>TRBV7-9|NA|TRBJ2-1
CASSSTGSQGGEQFF
>TRBV7-2|NA|TRBJ1-1
CASSLFSTEITEAFF
>TRBV5-4|NA|TRBJ2-7
CASSLGGRYEQYF
>TRBV28|NA|TRBJ2-5
CASSLPGRWWEQYF
>TRBV9|NA|TRBJ2-3
CASSVEGSRTDTQYF
>TRBV11-2|NA|TRBJ1-2
CASSYSSKDPSYGYTF
>TRBV5-1|NA|TRBJ2-1
CASSQGLAEYNEQFF
>TRBV23-1|NA|TRBJ2-7
CASSPGVSYEQYF
>TRBV6-1|NA|TRBJ2-7
CASSERGARYEQYF
>TRBV19|NA|TRBJ1-4
CASSMIPGQAGEKLFF
>TRBV11-2|NA|TRBJ2-7
CASSLGAGGNYEQYF
>TRBV5-4|NA|TRBJ1-4
CASSLARGEKLFF
>TRBV2|NA|TRBJ1-2
CASIGGGGHGYTF
>TRBV7-2|once|TRBJ2-7
CASSLVYWQGNTNEQYF
>TRBV11-2|NA|TRBJ2-3
CASSLPGWGDTQYF
>TRBV10-3|NA|TRBJ2-5
CAISVGLETQYF
>TRBV6-6|once|TRBJ1-2
CASSYGDSYGYTF
>TRBV10-1|few|TRBJ2-2
CATSGRGTGELFF
>TRBV10-3|NA|TRBJ1-5
CATRRRGQEAGNQPQHF
>TRBV4-1|once|TRBJ1-1
CASSHPATGATEAFF
>TRBV10-3|NA|TRBJ1-3
CAISESQGYGNTIYF
>TRBV28|NA|TRBJ2-5
CASTERPQETQYF
>TRBV25-1|NA|TRBJ1-5
CASSVAGGNQPQHF
>TRBV7-8|NA|TRBJ2-6
CASSLVSGANVLTF
>TRBV6-1|NA|TRBJ1-5
CASILIQGSGQPQHF
>TRBV5-6|NA|TRBJ2-7
CASSLVGRAGEQYF
>TRBV5-1|NA|TRBJ1-2
CASSSDRGLMGYTF
>TRBV5-5|NA|TRBJ1-4
CASSFTGGNEKLFF
>TRBV2|NA|TRBJ2-7
CASMNSGRNYEQYF
>TRBV7-8|NA|TRBJ1-1
CASTPSRQVFGTEAFF
>TRBV5-8|NA|TRBJ1-5
CASSWSNQPQHF
>TRBV5-6|NA|TRBJ2-4
CASSFSGGGNIQYF
>TRBV10-3|NA|TRBJ2-6
CAILELAVRGANVLTF
>TRBV6-5|once|TRBJ2-7
CASSYGTEQYF
>TRBV5-4|NA|TRBJ2-3
CASSPKAGETFTDTQYF
>TRBV27|NA|TRBJ2-2
CASSERGTGELFF
>TRBV2|NA|TRBJ2-3
CASSQDPQVQYF
>TRBV4-3|few|TRBJ1-1
CASSQDRGVTEAFF
>TRBV10-1|NA|TRBJ2-3
CASSEGASGYTDTQYF
>TRBV5-6|NA|TRBJ1-1
CASSLGQGMGVRTEAFF
>TRBV4-3|NA|TRBJ2-2
CASSHPAFGELFF